The sequence of this TCR beta chain was determined in a study of T cells in Graves' hyperthyroidism and ophthalmopathy. Per the germline V gene, CDR1 is SGDLS and CDR2 is YYNGEE. This CDR3 has 14 residues. The V and J ends lost 9 bases and 7 bases respectively, with 17 bases between them. Amplification yielded TCR beta CDR3 regions, with RNA transcripts as the source. A first-round RT-PCR of the TCR CDR3 used the HTBI primer set. TCRdb independently ran MiXCR on the multiplex PCR reads; one entry per CDR3 protein. The sample carries approximately 710,000 distinct CDR3 sequences, 17% recorded once. The V and J genes are TRBV9 and TRBJ1-6; a possible D gene is TRBD1 (5 bases). This clonotype was sampled from a man over 45 with Graves' hyperthyroidism. Sequenced sample: blood. CDR3 DNA sequence: TGTGCCACCTCCCAGGGACTGACAAATTCACCCCTCCACTTT. It is translated as CATSQGLTNSPLHF.